A single sample is the source of the 27 T cell receptor beta chains below, sequenced in a study of PD-1 blockade in classical Hodgkin lymphoma. Sequenced by immunoSEQ multiplex PCR; TCRdb stores in-frame clones only, minus some. Of 20,000 to 25,000 clones in the sample, over 70% were seen once. The patients all showed relapse after autologous stem cell transplantation, while their brentuximab vedotin exposure varied. The sample in question was peripheral blood mononuclear cells (PBMCs), obtained at baseline. The receptors shown here come from a human donor with classical Hodgkin lymphoma.

A single count supports this clone. The chain is built from TRBV4-3 and TRBJ1-2, with 7 bases lining up with TRBD1. The V gene end was trimmed by 3 bases and the J gene end by 4 bases; junction bases not matched to a gene: 5. Germline values: CDR1 LGHNA, CDR2 YSLEER. The CDR3 totals 14 residues. CDR3 protein: CASSHRGGGYGYTF. CDR3 DNA: TGCGCCAGCAGCCACAGGGGGGGAGGCTATGGCTACACCTTC.

The CDR3 DNA follows: TGTGCCAGCAGCCCCGAGGTGACCCTGAACACTGAAGCTTTCTTT. Its protein is CASSPEVTLNTEAFF. V and J are TRBV9 and TRBJ1-1; D gene ambiguous. CDR1 is SGDLS and CDR2 is YYNGEE in the germline V gene. V lost 4 bases and J lost 0, with 13 bases in between. This CDR3 is 15 amino acids long.

The rearrangement uses TRBV5-1 and TRBJ1-1, with 7 bases matching TRBD1. Per germline, CDR1 SGHRS and CDR2 YFSETQ. The CDR3 is 14 residues long. Trimming at V came to 4 bases and at J to 0 bases, leaving 3 bases not matched to a gene. The CDR3 DNA reads TGCGCCAGCAGCCTGGGGACAGTGAACACTGAAGCTTTCTTT. Amino acids: CASSLGTVNTEAFF. The whole variable domain, remainder taken from reference TRBV5-1 and TRBJ1-1, is KAGVTQTPRYLIKTRGQQVTLSCSPISGHRSVSWYQQTPGQGLQFLFEYFSETQRNKGNFPGRFSGRQFSNSRSEMNVSTLELGDSALYLCASSLGTVNTEAFFGQGTRLTVV.

This clone was seen only a few times. The chain links TRBV5-4 to TRBJ2-4, with TRBD1 matching over 9 bases. V was pared by 2 bases and J by 1 base, with 7 bases of the junction left unmatched. The germline V gene has CDR1 SGHNT and CDR2 YYREEE (reference sequence). The CDR3 is 17 residues long. The CDR3 here is CASSFVPGQGAKNIQYF. CDR3 DNA: TGTGCCAGCAGCTTTGTTCCCGGACAGGGGGCCAAAAACATTCAGTACTTC.

The V and J genes are TRBV6-6 and TRBJ1-2; unclear D gene. The CDR3 is made up of 13 amino acids. Germline V lookup: CDR1 MNHNY, CDR2 SVGAGI (reference sequence). Trimming took off 6 bases at V and 8 bases at J, with 16 bases between the two ends. CDR3 protein: CASSRLGLGGYTF. Here the CDR3 DNA reads TGTGCCAGCAGCAGACTTGGGCTAGGGGGCTACACCTTC.

The chain has TRBV5-6 and TRBJ2-2; tentatively, D is TRBD2 (5 bases). Germline assignment: CDR1 SGHDT and CDR2 YYEEEE. The CDR3 is made up of 13 amino acids. V was trimmed by 2 bases and J by 7 bases, leaving 9 bases between them. The CDR3 here is CASSLSGYGELFF. CDR3 DNA sequence: TGTGCCAGCAGCTTATCGGGGTACGGGGAGCTGTTTTTT.

The V and J genes are TRBV11-2 and TRBJ2-1, with 9 nucleotides matching TRBD2. In germline, CDR1 is SGHAT, CDR2 FQNNGV. The CDR3 spans 16 residues. Germline trimming cut 1 base from V and 3 bases from J; bases unmatched to any gene: 4. CDR3 DNA: TGTGCCAGCAGCTTAGGAGCGGGGGGTTTCTACAATGAGCAGTTCTTC. This translates into CASSLGAGGFYNEQFF. Based on the CDR3 plus reference TRBV11-2 and TRBJ2-1, the full variable domain is EAGVAQSPRYKIIEKRQSVAFWCNPISGHATLYWYQQILGQGPKLLIQFQNNGVVDDSQLPKDRFSAERLKGVDSTLKIQPAKLEDSAVYLCASSLGAGGFYNEQFFGPGTRLTVL.

The chain combines TRBV5-4 with TRBJ2-7; no clear D gene. Germline V gives CDR1 SGHNT, CDR2 YYREEE (reference sequence). The CDR3 totals 13 residues. Trimming removed 5 bases at V and 0 bases at J, with 9 bases between. The DNA of the CDR3 is TGTGCCAGCAGGACCGACACCTCCTACGAGCAGTACTTC. Translation: CASRTDTSYEQYF.

The chain joins TRBV4-1 to TRBJ1-2, with D maybe TRBD1 (6 bases). This CDR3 contains 14 residues. V was trimmed by 5 bases and J by 6 bases, leaving 16 bases between them. In germline, CDR1 is MGHRA, CDR2 YSYEKL. The CDR3 here is CASSFGGGLNGYTF. The CDR3 DNA follows: TGCGCCAGCAGCTTTGGAGGGGGTCTTAATGGCTACACCTTC.

This clone is medium-sized. This chain links TRBV14 with TRBJ2-7; D is unclear. This CDR3 region has 13 residues. The germline V gene encodes CDR1 SGHDN and CDR2 FVKESK. V was cut by 1 base and J by 3 bases, with 7 bases left in between. CDR3 in amino acids: CASSQGAHYEQYF. The CDR3 DNA reads TGTGCCAGCAGCCAAGGGGCACACTACGAGCAGTACTTC.

V usage is TRBV18 and J usage is TRBJ2-3; TRBD1 matches at 9 bases. CDR3 length: 15 residues. Trimming took 3 bases from V and 2 from J; bases not matched to a gene: 3. Looked up from germline, CDR1 is KGHSH and CDR2 is LQKENI. The CDR3 coding sequence is TGTGCCAGCTCACCCGGGACAGGGTACACAGATACGCAGTATTTT. Amino acid sequence: CASSPGTGYTDTQYF.

CDR3 loop: CASSFDRNYEQYF. The DNA for the CDR3 is TGCGCCAGCAGTTTCGACAGGAACTACGAGCAGTACTTC. This chain uses TRBV10-2 with TRBJ2-7, with a possible D match to TRBD1 (6 bases). The CDR3 consists of 13 residues. V lost 5 bases to trimming and J lost 3 bases, with 11 bases between them. Germline CDR1 and CDR2: WSHSY and SAAADI.

This chain connects TRBV19 to TRBJ2-3, with a possible D match to TRBD1 (6 bases). Per germline, CDR1 LNHDA and CDR2 SQIVND (reference sequence). Between the trimmed V and J ends, which lost 1 base and 6 bases, there was a span of 20 bases. The CDR3 consists of 17 residues. The CDR3: CASSIGGRGRSGDTQYF. The CDR3 DNA is TGTGCCAGTAGTATAGGGGGCAGGGGCCGCTCGGGGGATACGCAGTATTTT.

This clone has only one observation. V is TRBV10-3 and J is TRBJ2-5, with a possible D match to TRBD1 (5 bases). From germline, CDR1 is ENHRY and CDR2 SYGVKD. Trimming removed 4 bases at V and 2 bases at J, with 8 bases between. This CDR3 has 13 amino acids. CDR3 sequence (DNA): TGTGCCATCAGTGTCAGGGAACAAGAGACCCAGTACTTC. Protein sequence: CAISVREQETQYF.

V usage is TRBV6-6 and J usage is TRBJ2-3; TRBD1 might be the D (6 bases). The CDR3 has 15 amino acids. Deletions cut 7 bases from V and 5 bases from J, with 19 bases between. CDR1 is MNHNY, CDR2 SVGAGI, per germline (reference sequence). The CDR3 region has the DNA TGTGCCAGCACCGATGATGACAGGTTGGGAGATACGCAGTATTTT. This encodes CASTDDDRLGDTQYF.

V is TRBV11-3 and J is TRBJ2-1; D is perhaps TRBD1 (6 bases). CDR1 is SGHNT and CDR2 is YENEEA in the germline V gene. V lost 2 bases and J lost 9, with 17 bases in between. The CDR3 consists of 15 residues. The CDR3 reads CASSLRGRGGSEQFF. CDR3 DNA: TGTGCCAGCAGCTTAAGGGGCAGGGGTGGATCTGAGCAGTTCTTC.

The V gene is TRBV6-6, the J gene TRBJ2-7; D gene ambiguous. The CDR3 totals 12 residues. Germline values: CDR1 MNHNY, CDR2 SVGAGI (reference sequence). V lost 5 bases to trimming and J lost 0 bases, with 5 bases between them. In nucleotides, the CDR3 is TGTGCCAGCAGTAGAAGCTCCTACGAGCAGTACTTC. This codes for CASSRSSYEQYF.

In nucleotides, the CDR3 is TGCGCCAGCAGTGATATAGACGGTGCAACTAATGAAAAACTGTTTTTT. Protein product: CASSDIDGATNEKLFF. The V gene is TRBV10-2, the J gene TRBJ1-4; no definite D call. The V end lost 3 bases, the J end lost 0 bases, and 11 bases lay between the germline ends. There are 16 residues in the CDR3. CDR1 WSHSY and CDR2 SAAADI come from the germline V gene.

The V and J genes are TRBV14 and TRBJ2-1; TRBD2 is a possible D gene (6 bases). V lost 4 bases and J 6 bases, leaving 16 bases between the germline ends. This CDR3 comprises 15 residues. Germline CDR1 reads SGHDN; CDR2 reads FVKESK. The CDR3 is CASSPIKQRVNEQFF. The CDR3 DNA is TGTGCCAGCAGCCCCATTAAGCAGCGGGTCAATGAGCAGTTCTTC.

The rearrangement links TRBV19 to TRBJ2-5, with D perhaps TRBD1 (5 bases). The V gene's germline CDR1 is LNHDA and CDR2 SQIVND (reference sequence). The V end was cut by 3 bases, the J end by 3 bases, with 8 bases between. The CDR3 spans 13 residues. The CDR3 is CASSIRQKETQYF. The CDR3 nucleotides are TGTGCCAGTAGTATTAGACAGAAAGAGACCCAGTACTTC.

This chain joins TRBV5-4 and TRBJ1-2; 8 bases are a match to TRBD1. With 3 bases clipped from V and 6 bases from J, the junction kept 10 bases outside the gene matches. Germline assignment: CDR1 SGHNT and CDR2 YYREEE (reference sequence). This CDR3 region has 15 residues. The CDR3 is CASSWRTGRGDGYTF. DNA for the CDR3: TGTGCCAGCAGCTGGAGGACAGGGCGAGGGGATGGCTACACCTTC.

The J gene is TRBJ2-5, the V gene TRBV19, with 8 bases matching TRBD2. Trimming cost V 3 bases and J 10 bases; bases outside gene matches: 10. The V gene's germline CDR1 is LNHDA and CDR2 SQIVND (reference sequence). The CDR3 covers 14 residues. The CDR3 DNA sequence: TGTGCCAGTAGTATTGCGGGGGGCCCGTCGGGCCAGTACTTC. Translated: CASSIAGGPSGQYF.

This sequence joins TRBV10-1 and TRBJ2-7; 8 positions agree with TRBD1. The CDR3 has 15 amino acids. The ends lost 2 bases at V and 3 bases at J; junction bases unmatched: 6. Germline V gene sequence: CDR1 WNHNN, CDR2 SYGVQD (reference sequence). The chain's CDR3 is CASSEPDRANYEQYF. In DNA form, the CDR3 reads TGCGCCAGCAGTGAGCCGGACAGGGCGAACTACGAGCAGTACTTC.

The chain is built from TRBV16 and TRBJ1-4, with D unclear. With 2 bases removed from V and 2 bases from J, the gap between germline ends came to 15 bases. Germline values: CDR1 KGHSY, CDR2 FQNENV. The CDR3 is made up of 17 amino acids. The CDR3 DNA sequence: TGTGCCAGCAGCCAAGGCATAAAGGCCCTTACTAATGAAAAACTGTTTTTT. It codes for CASSQGIKALTNEKLFF.

The rearrangement uses TRBV5-1 and TRBJ2-7; D is ambiguous. In germline, CDR1 is SGHRS, CDR2 YFSETQ. This CDR3 contains 14 residues. The ends were cut back, 4 bases at V and 0 bases at J, with 11 bases in the middle. The CDR3 loop reads CASSLRRSSYEQYF. In DNA form, the CDR3 reads TGCGCCAGCAGCCTAAGACGGAGCTCCTACGAGCAGTACTTC.

The chain has TRBV2 and TRBJ2-1; unclear D gene. The germline V and J ends were trimmed by 4 bases and 8 bases, with 12 bases remaining between them. The CDR3 runs to 13 residues. The V gene's germline CDR1 is SNHLY and CDR2 FYNNEI. The CDR3 loop is CASSVYGWDEQFF. CDR3 nucleotide sequence: TGTGCCAGCAGTGTTTATGGGTGGGATGAGCAGTTCTTC.

This clone was detected a few times. The J gene is TRBJ1-5, the V gene TRBV19; D not certain. In germline, CDR1 is LNHDA, CDR2 SQIVND (reference sequence). V was trimmed by 6 bases and J by 4 bases, leaving 16 bases between them. The CDR3 covers 15 residues. The CDR3 region is CASSPAGRSNQPQHF. For the CDR3, the DNA is TGTGCCAGTAGCCCTGCGGGGAGATCAAATCAGCCCCAGCATTTT.